This is a list of T cell receptor beta chains from one sample in a study of radiotherapy plus CTLA-4 blockade in lung cancer. Measured with immunoSEQ multiplex PCR; TCRdb has only the in-frame clones, and not every one. The table has 90,000 or so clones, roughly four fifths seen once. Sequenced here: peripheral blood, sampled from a patient treated with radiotherapy plus ipilimumab. The receptors come from a human donor with non-small cell lung cancer who had stable disease on radiotherapy plus ipilimumab. Each CDR3 is given with its conserved first and last residue. D genes are given only for firm matches. Where a row states a size, it is once, few, many or the class of an expanded clone; other rows omit it.

D	size	J	V	DNA	CDR3
TRBD2	NA	TRBJ2-4	TRBV7-3	TGTGCCAGCAGCTCTAGCGGGAGGGCCGAGGGGGCCAAAAACATTCAGTACTTC	CASSSSGRAEGAKNIQYF
NA	NA	TRBJ2-6	TRBV19	TGTGCCAGTAGTATTCCCCAGGTTTCCTCTGGGGCCAACGTCCTGACTTTC	CASSIPQVSSGANVLTF
TRBD1	NA	TRBJ2-2	TRBV6-1	TGTGCCAGCAGTGAAGCTCCTTTCGGGACAGGGGTGGGGGAGCTGTTTTTT	CASSEAPFGTGVGELFF
NA	NA	TRBJ1-2	TRBV28	TGTGCCAGCAGTTTACTCGCTCACCCCTATGGCTACACCTTC	CASSLLAHPYGYTF
NA	NA	TRBJ1-2	TRBV28	TGTGCCAGCAGTTTAGAGACTCCCCTCTATGGCTACACCTTC	CASSLETPLYGYTF
NA	NA	TRBJ2-1	TRBV6-4	TGTGCCAGCAGTGACTCGGGCCAAGGGCACAATGAGCAGTTCTTC	CASSDSGQGHNEQFF
TRBD2	NA	TRBJ2-1	TRBV5-4	TGTGCCAGCAGCCCCCGTGCGGGGGGGTACAATGAGCAGTTCTTC	CASSPRAGGYNEQFF
NA	NA	TRBJ2-2	TRBV7-2	TGTGCCAGCAGCTTCTCGATCGGGACGAACACCGGGGAGCTGTTTTTT	CASSFSIGTNTGELFF
TRBD1	NA	TRBJ2-2	TRBV2	TGTGCCAGCAACGGACAGGGAGCGAACACCGGGGAGCTGTTTTTT	CASNGQGANTGELFF
NA	NA	TRBJ1-5	TRBV25-1	TGTGCCAGCGGGGGAGGGGGCAATCAGCCCCAGCATTTT	CASGGGGNQPQHF
NA	NA	TRBJ1-5	TRBV15	TGTGCCACCAGCAGAGAGTCAGGGCTGGGGCAGCCCCAGCATTTT	CATSRESGLGQPQHF
TRBD2	NA	TRBJ2-7	TRBV25-1	TGTGCCAGCAGTGAATTGGCACAGCGGGGCAGGGAGCAGTACTTC	CASSELAQRGREQYF
NA	NA	TRBJ1-2	TRBV7-6	TGTGCCAGCAGCTTAGGGGGGAATACTAACTATGGCTACACCTTC	CASSLGGNTNYGYTF
NA	NA	TRBJ2-1	TRBV19	TGTGCCAGTAGTGGACTCTGGGGGAATGAGCAGTTCTTC	CASSGLWGNEQFF
TRBD2	NA	TRBJ2-2	TRBV5-4	TGTGCCAGCAGCTTGGGTACTAGCGGCACCGGGGAGCTGTTTTTT	CASSLGTSGTGELFF
NA	NA	TRBJ1-5	TRBV19	TGTGCCAGTAGTACTCGACAGGATCAGCCCCAGCATTTT	CASSTRQDQPQHF
NA	NA	TRBJ1-5	TRBV6-5	TGTGCCAGCCAACAGGACCCCAATCAGCCCCAGCATTTT	CASQQDPNQPQHF
TRBD2	few	TRBJ2-1	TRBV7-6	TGTGCCAGCAGCTTAGGCATGCTAGCGGGAGGCAATGAGCAGTTCTTC	CASSLGMLAGGNEQFF
NA	NA	TRBJ2-7	TRBV28	TGTGCCAGCAGTTTATCCGTAGGCGAGGAGAGCTACGAGCAGTACTTC	CASSLSVGEESYEQYF
NA	NA	TRBJ1-6	TRBV2	TGTGCCAGCAGGCCCGGGGGGCAAAGTAATTCACCCCTCCACTTT	CASRPGGQSNSPLHF
TRBD2	NA	TRBJ2-2	TRBV28	TGTGCCAGCAGTTTATCGCCGTTAGCGGGGGGTACCGGGGAGCTGTTTTTT	CASSLSPLAGGTGELFF
NA	few	TRBJ2-3	TRBV2	TGTGCCAGCATGGACAGACCTAGCACAGATACGCAGTATTTT	CASMDRPSTDTQYF
TRBD2	NA	TRBJ2-2	TRBV29-1	TGCAGCGCTCGGACTAGCGGTCTCACCGGGGAGCTGTTTTTT	CSARTSGLTGELFF
NA	NA	TRBJ1-3	TRBV6-1	TGTGCCAGCAGTGAATGGCCGGGAAACACCATATATTTT	CASSEWPGNTIYF
NA	NA	TRBJ2-3	TRBV5-4	TGTGCCAGCAGCTTGAGTGACTGGGAGACGCAGTATTTT	CASSLSDWETQYF
TRBD1	NA	TRBJ2-7	TRBV2	TGTGCCAGCAGGGACAGGGGAGGCTACGAGCAGTACTTC	CASRDRGGYEQYF
TRBD2	NA	TRBJ2-2	TRBV14	TGTGCCAGCAGCGCACTAGCGGGAGGTTTGACCGGGGAGCTGTTTTTT	CASSALAGGLTGELFF
TRBD1	NA	TRBJ1-1	TRBV4-2	TGTGCCAGCAGCGAAAGGACAGGGAACACTGAAGCTTTCTTT	CASSERTGNTEAFF
NA	NA	TRBJ1-6	TRBV6-5	TGTGCCAGCAGTTCGGACAGACCCTCCTATAATTCACCCCTCCACTTT	CASSSDRPSYNSPLHF
NA	NA	TRBJ2-2	TRBV7-2	TGTGCCAGCAGCTTATGGGAGCAATCGAACACCGGGGAGCTGTTTTTT	CASSLWEQSNTGELFF
TRBD1	NA	TRBJ2-1	TRBV18	TGTGCCAGCTCCAAGACAGGGATAGACAATGAGCAGTTCTTC	CASSKTGIDNEQFF